Sequencing of this T cell receptor beta chain was carried out in a study of blood T cell repertoires in COVID-19. As for the study in general: Acute and convalescent COVID-19 samples came from the United States, Italy and Spain. The analysed material was cDNA or gDNA that came from T cells, B-cell-depleted T cells, or PBMCs.

The CDR3 has 17 amino acids. The V segment lost 5 bases and the J segment 4 bases; nucleotides outside the gene matches: 15. From germline, CDR1 is LNHDA and CDR2 SQIVND (reference sequence). Original processing notes: It was from reference gene primer amplification that nucleated cell counts were estimated. Measured with immunoSEQ multiplex PCR; TCRdb has only the in-frame clones, and not every one. V and J calls plus clone size are reproduced from that table; the DNA served to infer D and trimming. The sample records about 60,000 clones, roughly four fifths being singletons. This TCR was sampled from a woman aged 80 or over with acute or convalescent COVID-19. The genes are TRBV19 and TRBJ2-7, with 9 bases fitting TRBD1. The sequenced sample was peripheral blood. The DNA of the CDR3 is TGTGCCAGTAGTCCTCTACCGGGACAGGGTAATAGTTACGAGCAGTACTTC. Translated: CASSPLPGQGNSYEQYF.